These 25 T cell receptor beta chains share one sample of origin, sequenced in a study of blood T cell repertoires in COVID-19. The repertoire was sequenced with immunoSEQ multiplex PCR; TCRdb's copy has only in-frame clones and lacks some. In the table there are some 700,000 clones, over 80% of which are singletons. The sample consisted of peripheral blood. The receptor set was obtained from a woman aged 18-29 years with acute or convalescent COVID-19.

The chain uses TRBV3-1 (or the pseudogene TRBV3-2) and TRBJ1-1, with D unclear. V lost 4 bases and J lost 3, with 12 bases in between. Per the germline V gene, CDR1 is LGHDT and CDR2 is YNNKEL (reference sequence). This CDR3 region has 14 residues. CDR3 in DNA: TGTGCCAGCAGCCTTTTATCGAGGGACACTGAAGCTTTCTTT. It codes for CASSLLSRDTEAFF.

The rearrangement links TRBV27 to TRBJ2-2; no reliable D call. This CDR3 region has 15 residues. Trimming cost V 8 bases and J 1 base, with 14 bases left between them. The germline V gene has CDR1 MNHEY and CDR2 SMNVEV (reference sequence). Here the CDR3 DNA reads TGTGCCAGCCCTTTTAAGCATAAGAACACCGGGGAGCTGTTTTTT. It is translated as CASPFKHKNTGELFF.

The chain is built from TRBV10-3 and TRBJ2-5; tentative D call: TRBD2 (5 bases). The V and J ends lost 2 bases and 0 bases respectively, with 13 bases between them. Germline CDR1 is ENHRY and CDR2 is SYGVKD. This CDR3 spans 16 amino acids. The CDR3 sequence: CAISEKETRYQETQYF. The CDR3 DNA sequence: TGTGCCATCAGTGAGAAAGAAACTAGATACCAAGAGACCCAGTACTTC.

The chain recombines TRBV19 with TRBJ2-3, with 10 nucleotides matching TRBD1. The CDR3 has 16 amino acids. The germline CDR1 and CDR2 sequences are LNHDA and SQIVND (reference sequence). V lost 3 bases and J lost 2; bases outside the gene matches: 5. The CDR3 nucleotides are TGTGCCAGTAGTATTTGGGGGACAGGGGCCACAGATACGCAGTATTTT. This encodes CASSIWGTGATDTQYF. Full variable domain (outside the CDR3, taken from reference TRBV19 and TRBJ2-3): DGGITQSPKYLFRKEGQNVTLSCEQNLNHDAMYWYRQDPGQGLRLIYYSQIVNDFQKGDIAEGYSVSREKKESFPLTVTSAQKNPTAFYLCASSIWGTGATDTQYFGPGTRLTVL.

This CDR3 is CASSEGRAGGYNEQFF. CDR3 DNA: TGCGCCAGCAGTGAGGGGAGAGCGGGGGGCTACAATGAGCAGTTCTTC. This chain uses TRBV10-1 with TRBJ2-1, with 9 bases matching TRBD2. Trimming took 2 bases from V and 3 from J; bases not matched to a gene: 5. Germline CDR1 WNHNN, CDR2 SYGVQD (reference sequence). CDR3 length: 16 amino acids.

The CDR3 nucleotides read TGCGCCAGCAGCCAAGATGACAGCCGCAGTGAAGCTTTCTTT. Amino acid sequence: CASSQDDSRSEAFF. The V and J genes are TRBV4-3 and TRBJ1-1, with D perhaps matching TRBD1 (5 bases). This CDR3 has 14 residues. Germline CDR1 LGHNA, CDR2 YSLEER. Trimming took 0 bases from V and 7 from J, leaving 12 bases between them.

This clone was recorded only once. This rearrangement joins TRBV4-1 to TRBJ1-2; D not resolved. V lost 2 bases, J lost 8 bases, and 9 bases lay in between. From germline, CDR1 is MGHRA and CDR2 YSYEKL. This CDR3 is built from 12 residues. The CDR3 region is CASSQPPLGYTF. CDR3 coding DNA: TGCGCCAGCAGCCAACCTCCTCTGGGCTACACCTTC.

The genes are TRBV7-9 and TRBJ1-6; the D is unclear. V dropped 3 bases and J dropped 9 bases, with 12 bases sitting between them. CDR3 length equals 14 residues. Germline values: CDR1 SEHNR, CDR2 FQNEAQ (reference sequence). The CDR3 reads CASSFPDGSSPLHF. CDR3 DNA: TGTGCCAGCAGCTTTCCAGACGGGAGTTCACCCCTCCACTTT.

This clone was counted between two and nine times. This chain links TRBV2 with TRBJ1-2, with 10 bases identical to TRBD1. Germline CDR1 is SNHLY and CDR2 is FYNNEI. V lost 6 bases, J lost 14 bases, and 9 bases stayed unmatched. This CDR3 has 12 residues. CDR3 DNA sequence: TGTGCCAGCAGAGCGGACAGGGGGATTTATACCTTC. Amino acids: CASRADRGIYTF.

V and J are TRBV6-2 or TRBV6-3 and TRBJ1-1; TRBD1 aligns across 10 bases. The CDR3 contains 14 residues. Trimming cost V 0 bases and J 6 bases; bases outside gene matches: 1. CDR1 is MNHEY and CDR2 is SVGEGT in the germline V gene. The CDR3 nucleotides read TGTGCCAGCAGTTACTCTGACAGGGGGCCTGAAGCTTTCTTT. Translated, it gives CASSYSDRGPEAFF.

This chain's CDR3 is CASLVIGPREGYTF. As DNA, the CDR3 is TGTGCCAGCCTGGTGATTGGCCCTCGGGAAGGCTACACCTTC. The V and J genes are TRBV5-5 and TRBJ1-2; D is unresolved. With 7 bases removed from V and 8 bases from J, the gap between germline ends came to 21 bases. CDR1 SGHKS and CDR2 YYEKEE come from the germline V gene (reference sequence). This CDR3 has 14 amino acids.

The chain recombines TRBV6-5 with TRBJ1-4, with 7 bases matching TRBD1. Per the germline V gene, CDR1 is MNHEY and CDR2 is SVGAGI. The trim removed 6 bases at V and 5 bases at J, leaving 6 bases unmatched. CDR3 length equals 14 residues. This CDR3 is CASSLTGSNEKLFF. CDR3 in DNA: TGTGCCAGCAGCCTGACAGGGTCGAATGAAAAACTGTTTTTT.

The V and J genes are TRBV11-3 and TRBJ1-1; no clear D gene. Trimming pared 5 bases from V and 1 base from J, leaving 8 bases between. Looked up from germline, CDR1 is SGHNT and CDR2 is YENEEA. The CDR3 is 13 residues long. CDR3 amino acids: CASSLQKNTEAFF. CDR3 bases: TGTGCCAGCAGCCTACAGAAGAACACTGAAGCTTTCTTT.

This sequence joins TRBV5-1 and TRBJ2-2; 10 bases line up with TRBD2. The trim removed 4 bases at V and 4 bases at J, leaving 10 bases unmatched. The CDR3 runs 17 residues. CDR1 is SGHRS and CDR2 is YFSETQ in the germline V gene. CDR3 sequence reads: CASSKEAGGPSTGELFF. The CDR3 DNA sequence: TGCGCCAGCAGCAAGGAAGCGGGGGGGCCTAGCACCGGGGAGCTGTTTTTT.

The rearrangement links TRBV2 to TRBJ1-1, with D perhaps matching TRBD1 (6 bases). Germline V gives CDR1 SNHLY, CDR2 FYNNEI. Trimming stripped 7 bases from V and 5 bases from J, with 14 bases between. The CDR3 has 13 residues. In nucleotides, the CDR3 is TGTGCCAGCACCTATGAGCAGGGGACTGAAGCTTTCTTT. Translated: CASTYEQGTEAFF.

V gene TRBV5-8 combines with J gene TRBJ1-2; weak D call: TRBD1 (6 bases). Trimming cost V 0 bases and J 2 bases, with 11 bases left between them. Germline V gives CDR1 SGHTS, CDR2 YDEGEE. The CDR3 loop spans 15 amino acids. Written as DNA, the CDR3 is TGTGCCAGCAGCTTGGCCGGACAGCAGAACTATGGCTACACCTTC. This translates into CASSLAGQQNYGYTF.

J is TRBJ1-1 and V is TRBV6-1, with a possible D match to TRBD1 (6 bases). Trimming took off 4 bases at V and 6 bases at J, with 24 bases between the two ends. CDR3 length: 17 residues. Per the germline V gene, CDR1 is MNHNS and CDR2 is SASEGT. The CDR3 DNA is TGTGCCAGCAGTGCCCCCGGGACATCGCGTGTGAAGGCTGAAGCTTTCTTT. Amino acids: CASSAPGTSRVKAEAFF.

The V call is TRBV2, the J call TRBJ2-3; maybe TRBD1 (5 bases). The CDR3 is 17 amino acids. Per germline, CDR1 SNHLY and CDR2 FYNNEI. The germline V and J ends were trimmed by 3 bases and 2 bases, with 18 bases remaining between them. CDR3: CASSDRVHPSPTDTQYF. The CDR3 region has the DNA TGTGCCAGCAGTGACAGGGTACACCCAAGCCCCACAGATACGCAGTATTTT.

Points on this clone: Other DNA sequences within the sample encode an identical CDR3. V is TRBV28 and J is TRBJ2-7; 9 positions match TRBD1. The CDR3 consists of 15 residues. Germline CDR1 reads MDHEN; CDR2 reads SYDVKM. J gave up 1 base and V 3 bases, and 4 bases lay outside the gene matches. Here the CDR3 reads CASSFLGQGSYEQYF. CDR3 coding DNA: TGTGCCAGCAGTTTTTTGGGACAGGGTTCCTACGAGCAGTACTTC.

In nucleotides, the CDR3 is TGCGCCAGCAGCTTGGCCGTTCGGACAGGGACCACAGATACGCAGTATTTT. It specifies CASSLAVRTGTTDTQYF. V is TRBV5-1 and J is TRBJ2-3; 8 positions agree with TRBD1. In germline, CDR1 is SGHRS, CDR2 YFSETQ. The CDR3 extends over 17 amino acids. Trimming took 0 bases from V and 2 from J; bases not matched to a gene: 8.

The gene calls are TRBV6-5 and TRBJ1-2, with D maybe TRBD1 (6 bases). CDR1 is MNHEY, CDR2 SVGAGI, per germline. The V end lost 2 bases, the J end lost 7 bases, and 20 bases lay between the germline ends. CDR3 size: 16 residues. For the CDR3, the DNA is TGTGCCAGCAGTTACGGGGGAGGGGGGGCCTATGTTGGCTACACCTTC. Translating gives CASSYGGGGAYVGYTF.

The chain carries TRBV6-4 and TRBJ1-5; D not resolved. Germline CDR1 MRHNA, CDR2 SNTAGT. Trimming cost V 8 bases and J 0 bases, with 14 bases left between them. CDR3 length equals 15 residues. The CDR3 DNA reads TGTGCCAGCGGGAGTTCGGGCAATAGCAATCAGCCCCAGCATTTT. Its translation: CASGSSGNSNQPQHF.

Only one count was recorded for this clone. This chain uses TRBV14 with TRBJ2-6; 9 nucleotides align to TRBD2. The junction had 10 bases not matched to a gene; V was cut back by 1 base and J by 0 bases. The length of the CDR3 is 20 residues. The germline V gene encodes CDR1 SGHDN and CDR2 FVKESK. In DNA form, the CDR3 reads TGTGCCAGCAGCCAAGGGCAGTCTAGCGGGAAATACTCTGGGGCCAACGTCCTGACTTTC. Translating gives CASSQGQSSGKYSGANVLTF.

The chain recombines TRBV2 with TRBJ1-1, with D hard to call. V was trimmed by 9 bases and J by 4 bases, leaving 9 bases between them. This CDR3 has 11 amino acids. Germline V gene lookup returns CDR1 SNHLY and CDR2 FYNNEI. The DNA for the CDR3 is TGTGCCAGTGTCCGGGGCACTGAAGCTTTCTTT. Residues: CASVRGTEAFF. Full variable domain (missing parts from reference TRBV2 and TRBJ1-1): EPEVTQTPSHQVTQMGQEVILRCVPISNHLYFYWYRQILGQKVEFLVSFYNNEISEKSEIFDDQFSVERPDGSNFTLKIRSTKLEDSAMYFCASVRGTEAFFGQGTRLTVV.

The rearrangement links TRBV2 to TRBJ2-1, with a tentative D call TRBD1 (5 bases). V gave up 6 bases and J gave up 11 bases, with 8 bases separating them. Germline CDR1 SNHLY, CDR2 FYNNEI. This CDR3 region has 10 residues. CDR3 in DNA: TGTGCCAGCAGCGCAGGGAAGCAGTTCTTC. Its translation is CASSAGKQFF.